These 6 T cell receptor beta chains share one sample of origin, sequenced in a study of molecular identifiers for immune sequencing clone quantification. TCRdb used MiXCR to reprocess the PCR reads, holding one entry per CDR3 protein. This sample has hundreds of thousands of distinct CDR3 sequences; about 20% occur once, and the top ten carry roughly 0.9%. Sample: naive CD8+ T cells from blood, with Jurkat cell RNA spiked in. Described subset: FACS-sorted CD8+CD4-CCR7+CD45RA+ naive T cells. Every receptor here comes from a human donor in good health. Some libraries in this study had Jurkat cell RNA spiked in.

This clonotype appeared a few times. A read error is possible here, since a much larger clone lies one base away. The CDR3 loop is CASSYARGGLCEQYF. The CDR3 DNA reads TGTGCCAGCAGTTACGCGAGAGGGGGCCTCTGCGAGCAGTACTTC. The J gene is TRBJ2-7, the V gene TRBV6-5; 7 nucleotides align to TRBD1. Losses at the gene ends were 2 bases for V and 6 bases for J; bases not matched to a gene: 10. Germline loops: CDR1 MNHEY, CDR2 SVGAGI. The CDR3 runs 15 residues.

To note about this clonotype: It may be a read error: a sequence one base away is much more abundant. The rearrangement uses TRBV4-2 and TRBJ1-4; no definite D call. This CDR3 region has 15 residues. Looked up from germline, CDR1 is LGHNA and CDR2 is YNFKEQ. CDR3 region: CANSQEAGIDEKLFF. The CDR3, as DNA: TGTGCCAACAGCCAAGAGGCGGGGATCGATGAAAAACTGTTTTTT.

This clonotype came up many times. The chain combines TRBV4-3 with TRBJ2-2; possible D gene TRBD2, 5 bases. Trimming pared 5 bases from V and 4 bases from J, leaving 14 bases between. Per germline, CDR1 LGHNA and CDR2 YSLEER. The CDR3 contains 15 residues. CDR3 sequence reads: CASSLAGRATGELFF. Written as DNA, the CDR3 is TGCGCCAGCAGCTTGGCGGGTCGCGCCACCGGGGAGCTGTTTTTT.

About this clonotype itself: A read error may explain this, as a much larger clone is one base away. Likely a read error: the CDR3 ends without its conserved phenylalanine or tryptophan. The rearrangement joins TRBV4-1 to TRBJ2-7; D unclear. The CDR3 sequence is 13 residues long. V was clipped by 4 bases and J by 2 bases, with 9 bases between them. The germline CDR1 and CDR2 sequences are MGHRA and YSYEKL. The CDR3 sequence: CASSPVVPYEQYS. The CDR3, as DNA: TGCGCCAGCAGCCCGGTGGTACCCTACGAGCAGTACTCC.

The sample holds many counts of this clonotype. The V and J genes are TRBV6-1 and TRBJ2-7; 9 positions match TRBD2. V gave up 7 bases and J gave up 2 bases; unmatched junction bases: 9. The CDR3 length is 15 residues. CDR1 MNHNS and CDR2 SASEGT come from the germline V gene. The DNA of the CDR3 is TGTGCCAGCAAGGGAAGCGGGGGGAAGACCTACGAGCAGTACTTC. Protein sequence: CASKGSGGKTYEQYF.

This clonotype showed up many times. The chain uses TRBV20-1 and TRBJ1-5, with 9 bases fitting TRBD1. This CDR3 has 15 amino acids. Germline CDR1 is DFQATT and CDR2 is SNEGSKA (reference sequence). The junction had 4 bases not matched to a gene; V was cut back by 2 bases and J by 2 bases. DNA of the CDR3: TGCAGTGCTAGACGACAGGGGGTTGGCAATCAGCCCCAGCATTTT. Encoded protein: CSARRQGVGNQPQHF.